This T cell receptor (beta chain) was captured by sequencing in a study of T cell responses to AZD1222 COVID-19 vaccine (dated by TCRdb to about 2021). Concerning the study at large: AZD1222 recipients with second doses at about 4 weeks or about 12 weeks were pooled, because spike-specific TCR depth and breadth did not differ between schedules. Trial participants were enrolled by age into 18-55, 56-69 and 70-plus year subgroups, with roughly 160, 29 and 62 TCR-sequenced participants respectively. TCR sequencing was performed for 230 to 250 trial participants, of whom 200 to 220 were given two doses of AZD1222 and approximately 25 were given two doses of MenACWY control vaccine.

The sample's time point label is to be understood as: baseline before first vaccination. Vaccinee samples came from UK trials COV001 and COV002, including a single-blind randomized controlled phase 2/3 trial of AZD1222 (ChAdOx1 nCoV-19) in healthy adults. For TCRbeta chain sequencing, PBMC samples were collected from trial participants at day 0 and at day 28 after the second dose. The CDR3 regions of human TCRbeta chains were subjected to immunosequencing. The paper's data handling went like this. Repertoire TCRs were matched against a reference library of SARS-CoV-2-specific TCRs generated with the MIRA antigen-specificity platform. Breadth was defined as the fraction of unique TCRs that were SARS-CoV-2-associated. Depth was defined as the fraction of total T cells that were SARS-CoV-2-associated. Using the MIRA data, every spike-specific TCR was mapped to the spike region that the TCR reacted to and assigned to either a CD4 or a CD8 class. Log10-transformed breadth and depth values were compared by one-way ANOVA with Sidak's multiple comparisons tests. The table comes from immuneACCESS by way of TCRdb, which keeps in-frame sequences with V and J called. Part of the clones is missing from these tables; in studies checked, under half for an unresolved V gene and the rest for unknown reasons. The DNA gave D and trimming, while V, J and clone size come from that table. This sample has around 100,000 clones in its table, and roughly 80% of those were observed once. The ten top clones hold 17% of the sample.

Note on this clone: The antigen it recognizes is unknown. Base-call qualities are not available, and no considerably larger clone is one nucleotide away.

Broader findings and caveats from the paper: Because no day 14 peak-response samples were available, repertoires were characterized only after the peak T cell response. After two AZD1222 doses, spike-specific TCR breadth and depth were significantly higher than at day 0 and than in MenACWY recipients. Conclusions about previously exposed vaccinees are limited because only five to seven AZD1222 recipients were SARS-CoV-2 seropositive at baseline. The 56-69-year group was small, and its depth increase did not reach significance, likely because of low power. The whole spike protein was spanned by vaccine-associated CD4 TCRs, and dominant responses were seen in regions 160-218 and 743-854. Participants were mostly white British, with more females than males. The authors suggested clonal diversity may have been underestimated. Epitopes outside the regions mutated in the B.1.351 and B.1.1.7 variants were reportedly recognized by nearly half of the unique spike-specific TCRs.

The CDR3 runs 18 amino acids, cysteine and phenylalanine included. Of all the DNA, just the CDR3 is kept, 54 bases in frame from base 1. CDR1 and CDR2 were assigned from the germline V gene (reference sequence) as MNHEY and SMNVEV. Germline trimming amounts to 0 bases on V and 7 bases on J, with 17 as the count of junction bases outside the gene matches. This receptor chain uses TRBV27 and TRBJ2-5, with 7 central nucleotides matching TRBD1. The receptor's source is an adult in good health. Sequencing used peripheral blood, obtained on day 0 of AZD1222 vaccination. CDR3 reads: CASSLSTGAGTDPLTQYF. The sequenced DNA is TGTGCCAGCAGTTTATCGACCGGAGCCGGGACAGACCCTCTGACCCAGTACTTC.